What follows are 6 T cell receptor beta chains derived from one specimen sequenced in a study of blood T cell repertoires in COVID-19. Clones were sequenced by immunoSEQ multiplex PCR, and TCRdb holds only the in-frame ones, with some missing. The data contain some 400,000 clones, 75% to 90% of them singletons. Sequenced material: PBMCs or T cells enriched from blood (not recorded which). The receptor set was obtained from a man aged 30-40 years who had recovered from COVID-19.

This chain joins TRBV11-2 and TRBJ2-2, with a possible D match to TRBD2 (5 bases). The germline gives CDR1 SGHAT, CDR2 FQNNGV. The CDR3 contains 13 residues. The ends were cut back, 3 bases at V and 6 bases at J, with 8 bases in the middle. The CDR3 loop is CASSFTGSGELFF. CDR3 coding DNA: TGTGCCAGCAGCTTCACGGGGTCCGGGGAGCTGTTTTTT.

The chain links TRBV10-1 to TRBJ2-1; 14 bases match TRBD2. V trimming: 2 bases; J trimming: 6 bases; junction bases outside the gene matches: 6. Germline lookup yields CDR1 WNHNN and CDR2 SYGVQD (reference sequence). The CDR3 extends over 17 amino acids. CDR3 in DNA: TGCGCCAGCAGTGAGGGGACTAGCGGGAGCGGGGCCAATGAGCAGTTCTTC. Translated, it gives CASSEGTSGSGANEQFF.

The rearrangement uses TRBV28 and TRBJ1-5; D is ambiguous. Germline CDR1 MDHEN, CDR2 SYDVKM. The length of the CDR3 is 14 residues. V lost 2 bases and J lost 4, with 9 bases in between. The CDR3 DNA reads TGTGCCAGCAGTTTAAATTATCGGAATCAGCCCCAGCATTTT. Encoded protein: CASSLNYRNQPQHF.

This clone was observed a single time. The chain couples TRBV19 to TRBJ2-7; D might be TRBD1 (6 bases). The CDR3 is 13 amino acids. Germline values: CDR1 LNHDA, CDR2 SQIVND (reference sequence). Deletions cut 4 bases from V and 0 bases from J, with 7 bases between. CDR3 protein: CASSTGHSYEQYF. The CDR3 nucleotides are TGTGCCAGTAGTACGGGACACTCCTACGAGCAGTACTTC. Full variable domain (remainder filled in from reference TRBV19 and TRBJ2-7): DGGITQSPKYLFRKEGQNVTLSCEQNLNHDAMYWYRQDPGQGLRLIYYSQIVNDFQKGDIAEGYSVSREKKESFPLTVTSAQKNPTAFYLCASSTGHSYEQYFGPGTRLTVT.

The chain combines TRBV3-1 (or the pseudogene TRBV3-2) with TRBJ1-6; 7 nucleotides line up with TRBD1. V lost 4 bases, J lost 7 bases, and 7 bases stayed unmatched. Per germline, CDR1 LGHDT and CDR2 YNNKEL (reference sequence). The CDR3 totals 15 residues. CDR3 sequence reads: CASSLKGANNSPLHF. The CDR3 coding sequence is TGTGCCAGCAGCCTAAAGGGGGCTAACAATTCACCCCTCCACTTT.

Regarding this clone: The same CDR3 can be traced to other DNA sequences in this sample. This chain joins TRBV6-5 and TRBJ1-1, with TRBD1 as a possible D gene (5 bases). This CDR3 is 14 amino acids long. Germline CDR1 is MNHEY and CDR2 is SVGAGI. V was pared by 2 bases and J by 1 base, with 8 bases between. CDR3 DNA: TGTGCCAGCAGTTACGGTCAGGGGAACACTGAAGCTTTCTTT. Translated, it gives CASSYGQGNTEAFF.